This T cell receptor (beta chain) was observed in a study of CD8 T cells in ankylosing spondylitis. The CDR3 is made up of 14 amino acids. Germline CDR1 and CDR2: MNHNS and SASEGT. With 7 bases clipped from V and 3 bases from J, the junction kept 3 bases outside the gene matches. Quantitative 5'-RACE with molecular barcodes produced the TCR beta libraries. A single record per CDR3 protein comes from TCRdb applying MiXCR to the 5' RACE reads. The sample holds 180,000 or so distinct CDR3 sequences, about 9.9% seen once. Broader study findings: In ankylosing spondylitis patients, matched synovial fluid reportedly showed significant enrichment of disease-linked clones. Seven to nine highly homologous variants made up a TCR beta motif that seemed to typify ankylosing spondylitis blood.

Worth noting for this clonotype: Its antigen remains unidentified.

The sample taken for sequencing was blood, either unsorted or a sorted T cell fraction (not recorded which). This sequence was found in a male donor with ankylosing spondylitis or in good health (not recorded which). This chain joins TRBV6-1 and TRBJ2-6, with 7 bases matching TRBD1. This chain's CDR3 is CASTDRDGANVLTF. DNA of the CDR3: TGTGCCAGCACTGACAGGGATGGGGCCAACGTCCTGACTTTC.